This entry lists 18 T cell receptor beta chains sequenced from one sample in a study of T cell responses to AZD1222 COVID-19 vaccine. The assay was immunoSEQ multiplex PCR, and TCRdb's table has in-frame clones only and misses some. The sample holds around 95,000 clones, about 88% seen once. This material consisted of peripheral blood, taken on day 0 of AZD1222 vaccination. These receptors all come from an adult in good health.

V and J are TRBV10-2 and TRBJ2-1; possibly TRBD1 for D (5 bases). The CDR3 is made up of 13 amino acids. Germline V gene lookup returns CDR1 WSHSY and CDR2 SAAADI. The V end was cut by 6 bases, the J end by 8 bases, with 14 bases between. The CDR3 DNA reads TGCGCCAGCAGAGACATCAGGGTACATGAGCAGTTCTTC. Translated, it gives CASRDIRVHEQFF.

This clone was recorded a few times. The chain has TRBV5-1 and TRBJ2-7; 8 bases are shared with TRBD2. Germline V gives CDR1 SGHRS, CDR2 YFSETQ. The CDR3 runs 15 residues. The V gene end was trimmed by 0 bases and the J gene end by 7 bases; junction bases not matched to a gene: 9. The DNA for the CDR3 is TGCGCCAGCAGCTTGGCAGCGGGAGTCCCTTCGGAGCAGTACTTC. Protein sequence: CASSLAAGVPSEQYF.

The V and J genes are TRBV5-1 and TRBJ2-1; D unresolved. V was pared by 0 bases and J by 7 bases, with 8 bases between. CDR1 is SGHRS and CDR2 is YFSETQ in the germline V gene. This CDR3 is built from 13 residues. The CDR3 region is CASSLEQPNEQFF. In DNA form, the CDR3 reads TGCGCCAGCAGCTTGGAACAGCCTAATGAGCAGTTCTTC. The variable domain in full, completed from reference TRBV5-1 and TRBJ2-1, reads KAGVTQTPRYLIKTRGQQVTLSCSPISGHRSVSWYQQTPGQGLQFLFEYFSETQRNKGNFPGRFSGRQFSNSRSEMNVSTLELGDSALYLCASSLEQPNEQFFGPGTRLTVL.

As regards this clone: This sample includes further DNA sequences coding for the same CDR3. This rearrangement joins TRBV5-1 to TRBJ1-6; D remains ambiguous. Germline CDR1 SGHRS, CDR2 YFSETQ. Between the trimmed V and J ends, which lost 0 bases and 7 bases, there was a span of 8 bases. The CDR3 is made up of 14 amino acids. The CDR3 DNA sequence: TGCGCCAGCAGCTTGGCTGTCGGAAATTCACCCCTCCACTTT. It is translated as CASSLAVGNSPLHF.

The chain links TRBV4-3 to TRBJ1-2, with D hard to call. In germline, CDR1 is LGHNA, CDR2 YSLEER. The CDR3 totals 13 residues. V shed 6 bases and J shed 2 bases, with 10 bases lying between them. The CDR3 loop is CASSLSRNYGYTF. Here the CDR3 DNA reads TGCGCCAGCAGTCTCAGTAGAAACTATGGCTACACCTTC.

This clone came up a few times. The rearrangement uses TRBV21-1 and TRBJ2-7; the table's D call TRBD2 went unverified against the DNA. TRBV21-1 is recorded as a pseudogene. The CDR3 has 16 amino acids. CDR3 protein: CASSKGKREAWGEQYF. As DNA, the CDR3 is TGTGCCAGCAGCAAAGGTAAGCGGGAGGCCTGGGGGGAGCAGTACTTC.

The V gene is TRBV28, the J gene TRBJ1-2, with D possibly matching TRBD1 (5 bases). V gave up 8 bases and J gave up 4 bases, with 14 bases separating them. This CDR3 spans 13 amino acids. Per germline, CDR1 MDHEN and CDR2 SYDVKM. The CDR3 reads CASEAGLGYGYTF. The CDR3 nucleotides are TGTGCCAGCGAAGCAGGGCTGGGCTATGGCTACACCTTC.

This chain uses TRBV7-2 with TRBJ2-2; D unclear. The CDR3 length is 15 residues. Trimming pared 4 bases from V and 2 bases from J, leaving 11 bases between. Germline V gene lookup returns CDR1 SGHTA and CDR2 FQGNSA. The CDR3 DNA reads TGTGCCAGCAGCTACCGGGCCATAAACACCGGGGAGCTGTTTTTT. This codes for CASSYRAINTGELFF.

The sample holds one count of this clone. This sequence joins TRBV6-2 or TRBV6-3 and TRBJ1-1, with TRBD1 matching 7 bases. The germline V gene has CDR1 MNHEY and CDR2 SVGEGT. V dropped 6 bases and J dropped 4; count of bases not matched to a gene: 17. This CDR3 is built from 17 residues. This CDR3 is CASSRTPTGIGSTEAFF. CDR3 nucleotides: TGTGCCAGCAGCCGTACACCGACAGGGATTGGCAGCACTGAAGCTTTCTTT.

This clone has more than one count but fewer than ten. V and J are TRBV3-1 (or the pseudogene TRBV3-2) and TRBJ1-6; perhaps TRBD1 as D (5 bases). The CDR3 is 14 residues long. V gave up 1 base and J gave up 7 bases, with 8 bases separating them. Germline V gene data show CDR1 as LGHDT and CDR2 as YNNKEL (reference sequence). The CDR3 sequence is CASSQGQLNSPLHF. CDR3 nucleotide sequence: TGTGCCAGCAGCCAAGGACAGCTAAATTCACCCCTCCACTTT.

V usage is TRBV6-5 and J usage is TRBJ1-1, with TRBD1 as a possible D gene (5 bases). With 2 bases removed from V and 0 bases from J, the gap between germline ends came to 13 bases. Germline V gene sequence: CDR1 MNHEY, CDR2 SVGAGI. This CDR3 has 16 amino acids. CDR3 sequence reads: CASSYRARTMNTEAFF. DNA for the CDR3: TGTGCCAGCAGTTACCGGGCCAGGACAATGAACACTGAAGCTTTCTTT.

The chain combines TRBV12-3 or TRBV12-4 with TRBJ1-5; no firm D call. Trimming pared 5 bases from V and 14 bases from J, leaving 13 bases between. The CDR3 is 11 residues long. CDR3 DNA sequence: TGTGCCAGCAGTGAGGCTGACGGGAAGCATTTT. This sequence encodes CASSEADGKHF.

For the CDR3, the DNA is TGTGCCAGCAGCTCCCCGGGACTAGCGGGAGGGGGCACCGGGGAGCTGTTTTTT. It encodes CASSSPGLAGGGTGELFF. V and J are TRBV7-3 and TRBJ2-2; TRBD2 matches 16 bases. This CDR3 is built from 18 residues. Germline lookup yields CDR1 SGHTA and CDR2 FQGTGA. Trimming removed 4 bases from V and 4 bases from J; junction bases left unmatched: 6.

This chain links TRBV27 with TRBJ1-6; possible D gene TRBD1, 5 bases. Trimming removed 1 base at V and 15 bases at J, with 19 bases between. Per the germline V gene, CDR1 is MNHEY and CDR2 is SMNVEV (reference sequence). This CDR3 is built from 15 residues. The CDR3 here is CASSLFAFPGPNLHF. The CDR3 coding sequence is TGTGCCAGCAGTTTATTCGCATTTCCGGGACCAAACCTCCACTTT.

V is TRBV7-3 and J is TRBJ2-2, with no clear D. The V end lost 0 bases, the J end lost 4 bases, and 9 bases lay between the germline ends. Germline V lookup: CDR1 SGHTA, CDR2 FQGTGA. The CDR3 sequence is 15 residues long. The DNA for the CDR3 is TGTGCCAGCAGCTTAACGCCCACAGTCACCGGGGAGCTGTTTTTT. Translating gives CASSLTPTVTGELFF.

The J gene is TRBJ1-4, the V gene TRBV27, with TRBD1 matching 8 bases. The CDR3 is made up of 16 amino acids. The germline gives CDR1 MNHEY, CDR2 SMNVEV (reference sequence). V lost 4 bases and J lost 8; bases outside the gene matches: 12. This CDR3 is CASSSTVQGAREKLFF. DNA for the CDR3: TGTGCCAGCAGTTCCACAGTTCAGGGGGCAAGGGAAAAACTGTTTTTT.

This chain connects TRBV18 to TRBJ1-4; D not resolved. Germline V gene sequence: CDR1 KGHSH, CDR2 LQKENI. V gave up 6 bases and J gave up 8 bases, with 10 bases separating them. The CDR3 spans 12 residues. CDR3 DNA sequence: TGTGCCAGCTCCCCCGGAGGAGAAAAACTGTTTTTT. This codes for CASSPGGEKLFF.

The chain couples TRBV12-5 to TRBJ2-1; tentatively, D is TRBD1 (5 bases). Germline V lookup: CDR1 LGHNT, CDR2 FRNRAP. The CDR3 has 16 residues. Between the trimmed V and J ends, which lost 5 bases and 0 bases, there was a span of 14 bases. This chain's CDR3 is CASGRDRNNSYNEQFF. The CDR3 DNA reads as TGTGCTAGTGGTCGAGACAGAAACAACTCCTACAATGAGCAGTTCTTC.